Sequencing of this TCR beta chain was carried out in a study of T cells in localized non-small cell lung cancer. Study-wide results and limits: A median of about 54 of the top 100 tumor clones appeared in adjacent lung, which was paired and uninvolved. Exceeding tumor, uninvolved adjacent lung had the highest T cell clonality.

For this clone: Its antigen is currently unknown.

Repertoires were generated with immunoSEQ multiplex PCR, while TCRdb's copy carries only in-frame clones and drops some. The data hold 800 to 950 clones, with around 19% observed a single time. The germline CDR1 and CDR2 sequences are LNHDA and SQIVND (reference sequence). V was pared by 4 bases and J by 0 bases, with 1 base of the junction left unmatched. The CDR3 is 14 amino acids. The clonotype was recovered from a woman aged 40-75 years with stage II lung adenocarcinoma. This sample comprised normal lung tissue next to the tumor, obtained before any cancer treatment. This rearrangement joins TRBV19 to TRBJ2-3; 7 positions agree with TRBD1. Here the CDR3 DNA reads TGTGCCAGTAGTAGACAGGGAAGCACAGATACGCAGTATTTT. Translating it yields CASSRQGSTDTQYF.